The next 30 T cell receptor beta chains were all read from a single sample in a study of OX40 agonist ivuxolimab in advanced cancers. Clones were read by immunoSEQ multiplex PCR, and TCRdb kept only the in-frame ones, dropping some. Of about 65,000 clones in the sample, over 75% are singletons; the top ten hold 0.38%. The starting material was CD4+ or CD8+ T cells sorted from blood, obtained in a trial of the OX40 agonist ivuxolimab. These receptors were collected from an adult with an advanced solid tumor such as melanoma, head and neck, liver or kidney cancer.

This clone was picked up one time. The chain couples TRBV10-3 to TRBJ2-5, with D tentatively TRBD2 (5 bases). The CDR3 loop spans 14 amino acids. The V and J ends lost 7 bases and 7 bases respectively, with 19 bases between them. CDR1 is ENHRY and CDR2 is SYGVKD in the germline V gene. The chain's CDR3 is CAIKTDRAEGTQYF. For the CDR3, the DNA is TGTGCCATCAAAACGGACCGCGCCGAGGGGACCCAGTACTTC.

This clone came up once. This chain joins TRBV29-1 and TRBJ2-3; 9 nucleotides match TRBD1. CDR1 is SQVTM, CDR2 ANQGSEA, per germline. With V trimmed by 4 bases and J by 2 bases, 10 bases remained unmatched. The CDR3 is made up of 16 amino acids. The CDR3 DNA reads as TGCAGCGTTGGGGGCCCGACAGGGGGACTCACAGATACGCAGTATTTT. This gives the protein CSVGGPTGGLTDTQYF.

V gene TRBV10-3 combines with J gene TRBJ2-7; the D is unclear. Germline V gives CDR1 ENHRY, CDR2 SYGVKD. The germline V and J ends were trimmed by 0 bases and 6 bases, with 6 bases remaining between them. The CDR3 contains 12 residues. The CDR3 sequence: CAISESASEQYF. The DNA for the CDR3 is TGTGCCATCAGTGAGTCCGCATCCGAGCAGTACTTC.

This chain joins TRBV7-2 and TRBJ1-2; D possibly corresponds to TRBD1 (5 bases). Looked up from germline, CDR1 is SGHTA and CDR2 is FQGNSA. The V end lost 4 bases, the J end lost 8 bases, and 17 bases lay between the germline ends. The CDR3 covers 14 residues. The chain's CDR3 is CASSSLRDLGGYTF. CDR3 in DNA: TGTGCCAGCAGCTCTTTGAGGGACCTGGGGGGCTACACCTTC.

The chain links TRBV5-4 to TRBJ2-1; the match to TRBD1 covers 11 bases. The V gene's germline CDR1 is SGHNT and CDR2 YYREEE (reference sequence). The CDR3 has 16 amino acids. The ends lost 1 base at V and 5 bases at J; junction bases unmatched: 5. CDR3 sequence: CASSLFPGQGDNEQFF. The CDR3 nucleotides are TGTGCCAGCAGCTTGTTCCCGGGACAGGGGGACAATGAGCAGTTCTTC.

The V call is TRBV6-5, the J call TRBJ1-2; 7 nucleotides match TRBD1. The CDR3 runs 13 residues. Unmatched junction bases numbered 3, after V lost 4 bases and J lost 4 bases. Germline-derived CDR1 and CDR2 are MNHEY and SVGAGI. In nucleotides, the CDR3 is TGTGCCAGCAGTTCACAGGGGCGCTATGGCTACACCTTC. Its translation is CASSSQGRYGYTF.

Only one count was recorded for this clone. V and J are TRBV7-5 and TRBJ2-1; no DNA check was done on the table's D call, TRBD1. TRBV7-5 is designated a pseudogene. This CDR3 spans 19 amino acids. The CDR3 spells CARSLETGGRFGDYNEQFF. The CDR3 DNA is TGTGCCAGAAGCTTAGAGACAGGGGGGAGGTTTGGTGACTACAATGAGCAGTTCTTC.

This chain connects TRBV19 to TRBJ1-2; TRBD1 might be the D (5 bases). CDR1 is LNHDA, CDR2 SQIVND, per germline (reference sequence). CDR3 size: 15 residues. V was shortened by 7 bases and J by 0 bases, with 15 bases between the two germline ends. CDR3 DNA: TGTGCCAGTATGGGGCTGGGGGGAGCTAACTATGGCTACACCTTC. Protein: CASMGLGGANYGYTF.

The DNA of the CDR3 is TGTGCCAGCAGCTTAACTCAGAACACTGAAGCTTTCTTT. The encoded protein is CASSLTQNTEAFF. The chain is built from TRBV7-3 and TRBJ1-1; no definite D call. Germline V gene lookup returns CDR1 SGHTA and CDR2 FQGTGA. The CDR3 totals 13 residues. Trimming stripped 0 bases from V and 1 base from J, with 3 bases between.

The rearrangement uses TRBV30 and TRBJ1-2; weak D call: TRBD1 (6 bases). CDR3 length: 11 amino acids. Trimming shortened V by 4 bases and J by 8 bases, and 11 bases separated the two germline ends. Germline V gene sequence: CDR1 GTSNPN, CDR2 SVGIG (reference sequence). The CDR3 coding sequence is TGTGCCTGGAAACAGGGAGCAGGCTACACCTTC. It translates to CAWKQGAGYTF.

The chain uses TRBV7-9 and TRBJ1-1; D is unclear. The CDR3 extends over 15 amino acids. Germline V gene sequence: CDR1 SEHNR, CDR2 FQNEAQ (reference sequence). Deletions cut 2 bases from V and 1 base from J, with 11 bases between. The CDR3 loop is CASSLFGAENTEAFF. The CDR3 nucleotides read TGTGCCAGCAGCTTATTCGGTGCAGAGAACACTGAAGCTTTCTTT.

The chain recombines TRBV29-1 with TRBJ2-4, with D possibly TRBD1 on 5 matching bases. The CDR3 consists of 18 residues. The V gene's germline CDR1 is SQVTM and CDR2 ANQGSEA. The V and J ends lost 7 bases and 0 bases respectively, with 25 bases between them. CDR3 sequence reads: CSALNPAGNSTAKNIQYF. In DNA, the CDR3 is TGCAGCGCCTTGAATCCGGCAGGGAACTCCACAGCCAAAAACATTCAGTACTTC.

The sample holds a few counts of this clone. V gene TRBV25-1 combines with J gene TRBJ1-6; 8 bases agree with TRBD1. The CDR3 totals 15 residues. V was clipped by 6 bases and J by 7 bases; unmatched bases: 8. In germline, CDR1 is MGHDK, CDR2 SYGVNS. CDR3 loop: CASSRTGGGNSPLHF. CDR3 sequence (DNA): TGTGCCAGCAGCCGAACAGGGGGTGGGAATTCACCCCTCCACTTT.

CDR3 loop: CASSLRQSKGGYTF. The DNA of the CDR3 is TGTGCCAGCAGCTTACGACAGAGCAAGGGCGGCTACACCTTC. J is TRBJ1-2 and V is TRBV5-6; a possible D gene is TRBD1 (5 bases). V was cut by 2 bases and J by 8 bases, with 16 bases left in between. CDR3 length: 14 amino acids. CDR1 and CDR2 (germline): SGHDT, YYEEEE.

This clone was observed once. CDR3 DNA sequence: TGTGCCAGCAGCTACCGGAGACTCGAGGAGAGGCAGCAAGAGACCCAGTACTTC. This gives the protein CASSYRRLEERQQETQYF. The chain couples TRBV7-2 to TRBJ2-5; D unclear. The CDR3 runs 18 residues. Germline values: CDR1 SGHTA, CDR2 FQGNSA. V dropped 4 bases and J dropped 2 bases, with 23 bases sitting between them.

V is TRBV9 and J is TRBJ1-1, with TRBD1 identical over 7 bases. CDR1 is SGDLS, CDR2 YYNGEE, per germline. The V and J ends lost 5 bases and 6 bases, in that order; junction bases with no gene match: 13. The CDR3 is 15 amino acids. For the CDR3, the DNA is TGTGCCAGCAGTCAACTTGGGCAGGGGGGACCTGAAGCTTTCTTT. Translating it yields CASSQLGQGGPEAFF.

The chain couples TRBV6-5 to TRBJ1-3; D remains unclear. Germline V gene data show CDR1 as MNHEY and CDR2 as SVGAGI. The CDR3 covers 16 residues. Trimming cost V 2 bases and J 4 bases, with 15 bases left between them. The DNA for the CDR3 is TGTGCCAGCAGTTACCTTGGCAGCACCTCGGGAAACACCATATATTTT. It translates to CASSYLGSTSGNTIYF.

This clone has only one observation. The V call is TRBV6-5, the J call TRBJ2-1, with 16 bases matching TRBD2. The CDR3 contains 16 residues. V was clipped by 3 bases and J by 13 bases; unmatched bases: 9. Germline V lookup: CDR1 MNHEY, CDR2 SVGAGI. The CDR3 coding sequence is TGTGCCAGCAGTTATGCGGGGACTAGCGGGGGGGCCCCCCAGTTCTTC. Encoded protein: CASSYAGTSGGAPQFF.

The chain joins TRBV27 to TRBJ1-2; no definite D call. This CDR3 is built from 15 residues. Germline V CDR1 and CDR2: MNHEY, SMNVEV (reference sequence). V dropped 3 bases and J dropped 4 bases, with 15 bases sitting between them. CDR3 DNA sequence: TGTGCCAGCAGTTTGTTTGGCGAACCCAGCTATGGCTACACCTTC. Translation: CASSLFGEPSYGYTF.

This chain links TRBV18 with TRBJ1-4, with D unresolved. Germline CDR1 and CDR2: KGHSH and LQKENI. The CDR3 length is 17 residues. Trimming cost V 5 bases and J 0 bases, with 16 bases left between them. CDR3 loop: CASSFYSALTTNEKLFF. The CDR3 DNA reads as TGTGCCAGCTCATTTTACAGCGCCCTCACAACTAATGAAAAACTGTTTTTT.

The chain is built from TRBV11-3 and TRBJ2-7; maybe TRBD2 (5 bases). CDR1 is SGHNT, CDR2 YENEEA, per germline. Trimming stripped 1 base from V and 6 bases from J, with 10 bases between. The CDR3 length is 13 residues. Here the CDR3 DNA reads TGTGCCAGCAGCTTAGTTGGAGGTAGCGAGCAGTACTTC. It translates to CASSLVGGSEQYF.

This clone occurred once. The J gene is TRBJ2-7, the V gene TRBV2, with 7 bases identical to TRBD1. The CDR3 loop spans 16 amino acids. The V gene end was trimmed by 4 bases and the J gene end by 2 bases; junction bases not matched to a gene: 11. Germline assignment: CDR1 SNHLY and CDR2 FYNNEI. CDR3 in amino acids: CASSGVGTASPYEQYF. DNA of the CDR3: TGTGCCAGCAGTGGAGTTGGGACAGCTAGCCCCTACGAGCAGTACTTC.

The chain has TRBV19 and TRBJ2-2; the match to TRBD2 covers 10 bases. The ends lost 5 bases at V and 7 bases at J; junction bases unmatched: 13. This CDR3 region has 17 residues. CDR1 and CDR2 from the germline V gene are LNHDA and SQIVND (reference sequence). The CDR3 coding sequence is TGTGCCAGTAGTCGATTAGCGGGGGGAAGAACGATCGGGGAGCTGTTTTTT. Its translation is CASSRLAGGRTIGELFF.

The chain couples TRBV14 to TRBJ1-1; D not certain. The CDR3 runs 14 residues. Trimming left V 2 bases short and J 6 bases short, with 13 bases between. Germline V CDR1 and CDR2: SGHDN, FVKESK. The CDR3 nucleotides read TGTGCCAGCAGCCAACTTCTTCACGCCGCTGAAGCTTTCTTT. This codes for CASSQLLHAAEAFF. Full variable domain (outside the CDR3, taken from reference TRBV14 and TRBJ1-1): EAGVTQFPSHSVIEKGQTVTLRCDPISGHDNLYWYRRVMGKEIKFLLHFVKESKQDESGMPNNRFLAERTGGTYSTLKVQPAELEDSGVYFCASSQLLHAAEAFFGQGTRLTVV.

The CDR3 bases are TGTGCCAGCAGTTACACAGTGAGCTCCTACAATGAGCAGTTCTTC. Amino acids: CASSYTVSSYNEQFF. The genes are TRBV6-5 and TRBJ2-1; the D is unclear. Germline V gene data show CDR1 as MNHEY and CDR2 as SVGAGI. The CDR3 loop spans 15 amino acids. Trimming removed 2 bases at V and 0 bases at J, with 8 bases between.

V usage is TRBV6-6 and J usage is TRBJ1-6, with 10 bases aligning to TRBD1. CDR1 is MNHNY and CDR2 is SVGAGI in the germline V gene (reference sequence). V lost 9 bases and J lost 5; bases outside the gene matches: 7. The CDR3 has 15 residues. This chain's CDR3 is CASSTGGADNSPLHF. In DNA form, the CDR3 reads TGTGCCAGTTCGACAGGGGGCGCCGATAATTCACCCCTCCACTTT.

The rearrangement joins TRBV7-3 to TRBJ1-2; D is ambiguous. V was trimmed by 4 bases and J by 8 bases, leaving 17 bases between them. This CDR3 has 14 residues. Germline loops: CDR1 SGHTA, CDR2 FQGTGA. CDR3 in amino acids: CASSSTQAGQGYTF. CDR3 sequence (DNA): TGTGCCAGCAGCTCGACCCAGGCGGGCCAGGGCTACACCTTC.

The rearrangement joins TRBV2 to TRBJ1-5; D gene ambiguous. The CDR3 runs to 12 residues. V gave up 5 bases and J gave up 3 bases, with 5 bases separating them. Per the germline V gene, CDR1 is SNHLY and CDR2 is FYNNEI. The CDR3 region is CASSSDNQPQHF. The CDR3 coding sequence is TGTGCCAGCAGTTCGGACAATCAGCCCCAGCATTTT.

J is TRBJ1-6 and V is TRBV9; 8 bases line up with TRBD1. V lost 2 bases to trimming and J lost 4 bases; unmatched junction nucleotides: 2. The CDR3 contains 15 residues. Germline values: CDR1 SGDLS, CDR2 YYNGEE. The CDR3 is CASSVGTGYNSPLHF. The CDR3 bases are TGTGCCAGCAGCGTCGGGACAGGTTATAATTCACCCCTCCACTTT.

The chain employs TRBV10-3 and TRBJ2-2; 11 nucleotides align to TRBD2. CDR1 and CDR2 from the germline V gene are ENHRY and SYGVKD. V lost 5 bases to trimming and J lost 5 bases; unmatched junction nucleotides: 10. The CDR3 length is 17 residues. CDR3 sequence reads: CAISPTSGALRTGELFF. CDR3 coding DNA: TGTGCCATCAGTCCGACTAGCGGGGCCCTGAGGACCGGGGAGCTGTTTTTT.